Many counts were recorded for the clone carrying this TCR beta chain. As yet, its antigen is unknown. This sample stems from a study of CD8 T cells in ankylosing spondylitis. Study-wide results and limits: Disease-linked clones proved CD8+ and comparatively uncommon in peripheral blood. The study looked at matched synovial fluid samples from ankylosing spondylitis patients. Disease-linked clones were reported to be significantly enriched there. A motif in TCR beta, a set of roughly eight highly homologous variants, appeared characteristic of ankylosing spondylitis blood.

V was pared by 0 bases and J by 8 bases, with 9 bases of the junction left unmatched. This CDR3 contains 15 residues. Germline V gene sequence: CDR1 SGHRS, CDR2 YFSETQ. One entry per CDR3 protein, called by TCRdb with MiXCR from the 5' RACE reads. This sample has about 240,000 distinct CDR3 sequences, with roughly 8.6% found just once. The receptor comes from a male donor with ankylosing spondylitis or in good health (not recorded which). This rearrangement joins TRBV5-1 to TRBJ1-2, with TRBD1 matching over 8 bases. The sequenced material came from blood, either unsorted or a sorted T cell fraction (not recorded which). Here the CDR3 reads CASSLETGGKRGYTF. DNA of the CDR3: TGCGCCAGCAGCTTGGAAACAGGGGGTAAAAGGGGCTACACCTTC.